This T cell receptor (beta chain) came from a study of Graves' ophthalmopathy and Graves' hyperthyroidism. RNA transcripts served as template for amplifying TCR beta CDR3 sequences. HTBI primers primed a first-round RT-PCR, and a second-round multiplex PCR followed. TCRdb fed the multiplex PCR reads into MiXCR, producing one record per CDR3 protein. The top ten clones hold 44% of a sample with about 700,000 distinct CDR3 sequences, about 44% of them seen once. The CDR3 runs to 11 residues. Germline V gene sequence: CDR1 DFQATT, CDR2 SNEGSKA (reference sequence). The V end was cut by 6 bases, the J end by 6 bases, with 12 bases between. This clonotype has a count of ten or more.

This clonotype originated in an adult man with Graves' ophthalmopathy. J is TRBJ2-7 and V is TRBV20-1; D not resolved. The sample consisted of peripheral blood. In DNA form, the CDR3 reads TGCAGTGCCGGCATAATGGGCGAGCAGTACTTC. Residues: CSAGIMGEQYF.